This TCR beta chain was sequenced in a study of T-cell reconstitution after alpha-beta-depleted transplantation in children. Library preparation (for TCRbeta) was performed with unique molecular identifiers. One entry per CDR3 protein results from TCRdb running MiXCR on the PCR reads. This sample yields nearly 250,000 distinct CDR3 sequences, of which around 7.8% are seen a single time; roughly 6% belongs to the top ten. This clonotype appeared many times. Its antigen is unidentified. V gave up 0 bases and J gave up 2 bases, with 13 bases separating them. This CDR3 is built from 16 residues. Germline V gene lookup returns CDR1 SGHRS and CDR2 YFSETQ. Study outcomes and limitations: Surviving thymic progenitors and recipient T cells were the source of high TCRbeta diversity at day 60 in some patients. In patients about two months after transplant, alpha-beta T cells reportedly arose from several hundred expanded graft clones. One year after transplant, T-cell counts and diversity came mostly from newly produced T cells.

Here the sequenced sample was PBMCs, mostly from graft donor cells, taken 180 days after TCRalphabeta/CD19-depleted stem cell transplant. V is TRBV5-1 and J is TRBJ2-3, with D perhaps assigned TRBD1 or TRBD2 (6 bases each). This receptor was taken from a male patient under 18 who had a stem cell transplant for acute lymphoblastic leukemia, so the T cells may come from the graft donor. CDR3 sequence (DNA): TGCGCCAGCAGCTTGGGCGGGACAAGTTACACAGATACGCAGTATTTT. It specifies CASSLGGTSYTDTQYF.